This T cell receptor (beta chain) was profiled in a study of blood T cell repertoires in COVID-19 (dated by TCRdb to the early 2020s). Regarding the study in general: Samples from collaborators originated in the United States, Italy and Spain and spanned both the acute and convalescent phases of COVID-19. The prospective study material was composed of cDNA or gDNA derived from T cells, B-cell-depleted T cells, or PBMCs. A de-identified subject ID, COVID-19 status, age in years and sex were almost always included in the sample metadata. Deeply sampled blood TCRbeta repertoires from subjects exposed to, actively infected with, or recovered from COVID-19 were included in the dataset. The samples were drawn from two sources: the first 160 participants of the ongoing ImmuneRACE study, and fewer than 1,500 subjects contributed by 6 global collaborators. The repertoires were released in a freely available public database intended as a resource for research on the immune response to SARS-CoV-2. Where HLA class I and class II types were available, the types were taken from metadata supplied by the sample provider, not from assay-based typing. What the research found in general, with its limitations: The amount of clinical and demographic metadata varied by source and participant and was provided uncurated.

Participants in the prospective study were aged about 18 to 100 years, lived in about two dozen United States geographic areas, and enrolled through a virtual design. In the prospective study, participants were assigned to cohorts based on the clinical history participants reported in a screening survey and a study questionnaire. Each participant in the prospective study had whole blood, serum and a nasopharyngeal or oropharyngeal swab collected by mobile phlebotomists. Participants in the prospective study had the option to provide additional blood draws and questionnaires over a roughly 2-month period. Prospective study blood samples were shipped either frozen or at room temperature before DNA extraction. Sequences KGHDR (CDR1) and SFDVKD (CDR2) are obtained from the germline V gene. Trimming removed 4 bases from V and 4 bases from J; the gene matches leave 5 bases unexplained. The CDR3 holds 15 amino acids from the cysteine to the phenylalanine. Only the CDR3 DNA stays, 45 bases, in frame from base 1.

TCRbeta CDR3 regions were amplified from genomic DNA using the immunoSEQ Assay, a bias-controlled multiplex PCR. Under the source paper's analysis protocol: Nucleated cell counts per sample were estimated from amplification of reference gene primers within the assay. To quantify the absolute abundance of each unique TCRbeta CDR3 rearrangement, sequence reads were collapsed and filtered. For each sample, productive Simpson clonality was calculated as the square root of Simpson's diversity index over productive rearrangements. The source is immuneACCESS, and TCRdb retained only in-frame sequences with V and J called. Part of the clones is not carried over; for the studies checked, unresolved V genes explain less than half of this, and the remainder is unexplained. The V and J calls and clone size were taken over from that table, and D and trimming were inferred from the DNA. The sample profile shows about 210,000 clones; roughly 87% of them were found once. The top ten hold approximately 10% of the sample.

On this clone: Its antigen is unknown. No base quality values were provided; no much bigger clone lies one nucleotide off.

This clonotype was sampled from a man aged 18 to 35 with acute COVID-19. The source material was PBMCs or T cells enriched from blood (not recorded which). Rearrangement joined TRBV24-1 to TRBJ2-5; TRBD1 lines up with 10 middle nucleotides. The nucleotides are TGTGCCACCAGTGACGGGACAGGGGAGGGAGAGACCCAGTACTTC. Its coded protein is CATSDGTGEGETQYF.